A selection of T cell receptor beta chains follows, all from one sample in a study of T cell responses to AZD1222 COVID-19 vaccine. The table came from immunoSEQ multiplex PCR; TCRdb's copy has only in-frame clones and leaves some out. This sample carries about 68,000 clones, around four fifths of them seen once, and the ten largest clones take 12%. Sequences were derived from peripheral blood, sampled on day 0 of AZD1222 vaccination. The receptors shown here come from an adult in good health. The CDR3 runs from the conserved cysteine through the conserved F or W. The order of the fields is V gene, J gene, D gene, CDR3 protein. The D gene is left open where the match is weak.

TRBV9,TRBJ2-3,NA,CASSVRASTDTQYF
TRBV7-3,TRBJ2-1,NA,CASSLGSYNEQFF
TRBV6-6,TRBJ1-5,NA,CASSLSNQPQHF
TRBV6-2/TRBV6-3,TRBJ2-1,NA,CASSEFTSGGNEQFF
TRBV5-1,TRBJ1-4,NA,CASSLRLGAGGNEKLFF
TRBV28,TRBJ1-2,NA,CASSPRALDGYTF
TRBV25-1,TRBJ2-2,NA,CASSELSSARTGELFF
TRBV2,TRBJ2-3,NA,CASWTGGADTQYF
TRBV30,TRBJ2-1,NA,CAWTSRPNEQFF
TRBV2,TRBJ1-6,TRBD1,CASQTGDSPLHF
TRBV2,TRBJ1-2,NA,CASSDGWQATTYGYTF
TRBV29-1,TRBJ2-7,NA,CSVGGQGLDYEQYF
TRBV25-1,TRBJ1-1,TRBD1,CASRGRTGLFGDTEAFF
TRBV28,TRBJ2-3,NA,CASSFPDSSTDTQYF
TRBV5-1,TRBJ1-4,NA,CASSLRVASGRIEKLFF
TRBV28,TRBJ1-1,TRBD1,CASSTGPQGVQAFF
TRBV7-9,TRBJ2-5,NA,CASRIGGGWETQYF